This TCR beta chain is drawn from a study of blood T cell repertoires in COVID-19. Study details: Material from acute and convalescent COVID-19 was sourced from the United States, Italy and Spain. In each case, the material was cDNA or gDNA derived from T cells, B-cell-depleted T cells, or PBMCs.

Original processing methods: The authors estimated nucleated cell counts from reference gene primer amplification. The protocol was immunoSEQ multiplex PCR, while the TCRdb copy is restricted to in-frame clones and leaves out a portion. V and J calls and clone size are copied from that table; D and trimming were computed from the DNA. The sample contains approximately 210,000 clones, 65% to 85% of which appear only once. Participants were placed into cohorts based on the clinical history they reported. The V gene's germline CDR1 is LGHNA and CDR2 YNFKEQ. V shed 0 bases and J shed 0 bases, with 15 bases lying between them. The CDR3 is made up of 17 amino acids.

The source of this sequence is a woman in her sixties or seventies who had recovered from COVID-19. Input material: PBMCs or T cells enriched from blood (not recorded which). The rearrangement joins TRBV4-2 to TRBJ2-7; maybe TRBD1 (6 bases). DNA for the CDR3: TGTGCCAGCAGCCAAGATCTCCGGACAGAGACCTCCTACGAGCAGTACTTC. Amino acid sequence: CASSQDLRTETSYEQYF.